This passage covers 27 T cell receptor beta chains from one sample sequenced in a study of blood T cell repertoires in COVID-19. Clones were read by immunoSEQ multiplex PCR, and TCRdb kept only the in-frame ones, dropping some. The sample comprises roughly 69,000 clones, approximately 80% of which are singletons, and approximately 3.5% rests with the top ten. The specimen sequenced was PBMCs or T cells enriched from blood (not recorded which). The receptors originated from a woman between 35 and 50 years old with acute COVID-19.

V gene TRBV5-4 combines with J gene TRBJ1-2; a possible D gene is TRBD1 (5 bases). Germline V gene data show CDR1 as SGHNT and CDR2 as YYREEE (reference sequence). V was pared by 3 bases and J by 3 bases, with 12 bases between. The CDR3 has 14 amino acids. The CDR3 sequence is CASSSRVLDYGYTF. CDR3 in DNA: TGTGCCAGCAGCTCCAGGGTGTTAGACTATGGCTACACCTTC.

The rearrangement joins TRBV2 to TRBJ2-2; TRBD2 aligns across 8 bases. Germline loops: CDR1 SNHLY, CDR2 FYNNEI. V trimming: 2 bases; J trimming: 7 bases; junction bases outside the gene matches: 9. This CDR3 region has 16 residues. The DNA of the CDR3 is TGTGCCAGCAGTGAACCCACGGGGGGGGTTGGCGGGGAGCTGTTTTTT. As protein: CASSEPTGGVGGELFF.

This clone has more than one count but fewer than ten. J is TRBJ2-1 and V is TRBV29-1; TRBD2 is a possible D gene (6 bases). V was clipped by 0 bases and J by 2 bases, with 14 bases between them. The CDR3 sequence is 16 residues long. CDR1 and CDR2 (germline): SQVTM, ANQGSEA. This CDR3 reads CSVEDPAGITYNEQFF. The CDR3 region has the DNA TGCAGCGTTGAAGATCCCGCGGGAATCACCTACAATGAGCAGTTCTTC.

V and J are TRBV6-6 and TRBJ2-4, with 8 bases lining up with TRBD2. J lost 2 bases, V lost 7 bases, and 7 bases had no gene match. The length of the CDR3 is 15 residues. Germline V gene data show CDR1 as MNHNY and CDR2 as SVGAGI (reference sequence). The CDR3 DNA reads TGTGCCAGCACCGGGGGGGCTACGACCAAAAACATTCAGTACTTC. It codes for CASTGGATTKNIQYF.

This clone was counted at least ten times. The chain carries TRBV27 and TRBJ2-2; D is uncertain. V dropped 5 bases and J dropped 6 bases, with 13 bases sitting between them. From germline, CDR1 is MNHEY and CDR2 SMNVEV (reference sequence). This CDR3 contains 14 residues. The CDR3 is CASSINRMAGELFF. DNA for the CDR3: TGTGCCAGCAGTATAAACAGAATGGCCGGGGAGCTGTTTTTT.

This clone was detected a few times. The V call is TRBV15, the J call TRBJ2-3; TRBD1 matches at 10 bases. Germline assignment: CDR1 LNHNV and CDR2 YYDKDF (reference sequence). V trimming: 9 bases; J trimming: 4 bases; junction bases outside the gene matches: 10. This CDR3 has 15 amino acids. The CDR3 region is CATTRGQGLPDTQYF. CDR3 sequence (DNA): TGTGCCACTACCAGGGGACAGGGGTTACCAGATACGCAGTATTTT.

The sample holds a few counts of this clone. The rearrangement links TRBV4-1 to TRBJ2-2, with 11 nucleotides matching TRBD2. V was pared by 0 bases and J by 1 base, with 7 bases of the junction left unmatched. Germline loops: CDR1 MGHRA, CDR2 YSYEKL. The CDR3 runs 19 residues. Written as DNA, the CDR3 is TGCGCCAGCAGCCAAGAGTCGGAGCTAGCGGGAGGGAACACCGGGGAGCTGTTTTTT. Protein product: CASSQESELAGGNTGELFF.

The V and J genes are TRBV27 and TRBJ2-7; no clear D gene. The CDR3 sequence is 15 residues long. V was pared by 6 bases and J by 7 bases, with 22 bases between. CDR1 and CDR2 (germline): MNHEY, SMNVEV (reference sequence). As DNA, the CDR3 is TGTGCCAGCAGCCGAACGACGGGTGGAATGGCAGAGCAGTACGTC. Its protein is CASSRTTGGMAEQYV.

The V call is TRBV28, the J call TRBJ1-3, with TRBD1 matching 9 bases. V shed 6 bases, J shed 4 bases, and the junction held 7 bases outside the gene matches. This CDR3 has 15 amino acids. Germline CDR1 and CDR2: MDHEN and SYDVKM. This chain's CDR3 is CASSRDRVTGNTIYF. CDR3 in DNA: TGTGCCAGCAGCCGGGACAGGGTAACCGGAAACACCATATATTTT.

DNA for the CDR3: TGTGCCATAAGGAATGCAGGGGGGTCCTACGAGCAGTACGTC. As protein: CAIRNAGGSYEQYV. J is TRBJ2-7 and V is TRBV6-5, with D perhaps matching TRBD1 (7 bases). Trimming removed 10 bases at V and 1 base at J, with 17 bases between. This CDR3 has 14 residues. Germline assignment: CDR1 MNHEY and CDR2 SVGAGI.

This rearrangement joins TRBV6-1 to TRBJ2-1; 11 bases match TRBD1. Germline loops: CDR1 MNHNS, CDR2 SASEGT. V shed 2 bases and J 6 bases; nucleotides not matched to a gene: 6. CDR3 length: 16 residues. The CDR3 protein is CASSEIAGTGGNEQFF. CDR3 DNA: TGTGCCAGCAGTGAAATAGCCGGGACAGGGGGCAATGAGCAGTTCTTC.

The rearrangement joins TRBV27 to TRBJ2-6; 10 bases match TRBD2. This CDR3 spans 20 amino acids. Germline V lookup: CDR1 MNHEY, CDR2 SMNVEV (reference sequence). V was clipped by 1 base and J by 0 bases; unmatched bases: 9. CDR3 sequence reads: CASSLLGLAGVYSGANVLTF. The CDR3 coding sequence is TGTGCCAGCAGTTTATTGGGCCTAGCGGGAGTCTACTCTGGGGCCAACGTCCTGACTTTC.

There are a few counts of this clone. The V and J genes are TRBV20-1 and TRBJ2-3, with D possibly TRBD2 on 5 matching bases. The CDR3 consists of 14 residues. V gave up 3 bases and J gave up 1 base, with 11 bases separating them. CDR1 and CDR2 from the germline V gene are DFQATT and SNEGSKA (reference sequence). CDR3 loop: CSASRADRTDTQYF. As DNA, the CDR3 is TGCAGTGCTAGTCGAGCGGACCGCACAGATACGCAGTATTTT.

This clone was counted a few times. The V gene is TRBV19, the J gene TRBJ1-5; TRBD1 aligns across 8 bases. Trimming cost V 7 bases and J 1 base; bases outside gene matches: 6. The CDR3 consists of 15 residues. Germline CDR1 and CDR2: LNHDA and SQIVND (reference sequence). The CDR3 DNA is TGTGCCAGTATATTGGACAGGGCGAGCAATCAGCCCCAGCATTTT. Protein sequence: CASILDRASNQPQHF.

The rearrangement uses TRBV5-4 and TRBJ1-1; 7 bases line up with TRBD1. The V segment lost 4 bases and the J segment 1 base; nucleotides outside the gene matches: 4. CDR1 and CDR2 (germline): SGHNT, YYREEE (reference sequence). The CDR3 covers 14 residues. As DNA, the CDR3 is TGTGCCAGCAGCCCGACAGGGCGGAACACTGAAGCTTTCTTT. Translating it yields CASSPTGRNTEAFF. Full variable domain (missing parts from reference TRBV5-4 and TRBJ1-1): ETGVTQSPTHLIKTRGQQVTLRCSSQSGHNTVSWYQQALGQGPQFIFQYYREEENGRGNFPPRFSGLQFPNYSSELNVNALELDDSALYLCASSPTGRNTEAFFGQGTRLTVV.

The V call is TRBV5-1, the J call TRBJ1-2, with D perhaps matching TRBD1 (6 bases). V lost 0 bases to trimming and J lost 0 bases, with 15 bases between them. The germline CDR1 and CDR2 sequences are SGHRS and YFSETQ. CDR3 size: 17 residues. Here the CDR3 DNA reads TGCGCCAGCAGCTTGGGGACAGAGTTCTTCGCTAACTATGGCTACACCTTC. It is translated as CASSLGTEFFANYGYTF.

J is TRBJ1-6 and V is TRBV9, with TRBD1 matching over 7 bases. The CDR3 spans 14 residues. The ends lost 0 bases at V and 10 bases at J; junction bases unmatched: 4. The germline V gene has CDR1 SGDLS and CDR2 YYNGEE. This chain's CDR3 is CASSVGQGDSPLHF. The CDR3, as DNA: TGTGCCAGCAGCGTAGGACAGGGAGACTCACCCCTCCACTTT.

This clone has only one observation. The chain recombines TRBV6-1 with TRBJ2-2; 9 nucleotides match TRBD1. Per germline, CDR1 MNHNS and CDR2 SASEGT. V trimming: 4 bases; J trimming: 6 bases; junction bases outside the gene matches: 12. This CDR3 region has 17 residues. The DNA for the CDR3 is TGTGCCAGCAGTGTATTTTGGACAGGGGTCTATCCCGGGGAGCTGTTTTTT. The encoded protein is CASSVFWTGVYPGELFF.

Here the CDR3 reads CASSPDREAGNTIYF. The CDR3 DNA is TGTGCCAGCAGTCCGGACAGGGAGGCTGGAAACACCATATATTTT. This chain connects TRBV28 to TRBJ1-3; TRBD1 aligns across 8 bases. V lost 5 bases and J lost 2; bases outside the gene matches: 5. The CDR3 consists of 15 residues. In germline, CDR1 is MDHEN, CDR2 SYDVKM.

The chain links TRBV3-1 (or the pseudogene TRBV3-2) to TRBJ1-1; the D is unclear. CDR3 size: 11 residues. V was pared by 0 bases and J by 8 bases, with 4 bases between. CDR1 is LGHDT and CDR2 is YNNKEL in the germline V gene (reference sequence). CDR3 coding DNA: TGTGCCAGCAGCCAAGACAGAGAAGCTTTCTTT. As protein: CASSQDREAFF.

V gene TRBV21-1 combines with J gene TRBJ1-5; TRBD1, as called in the table, went unchecked against the DNA. TRBV21-1 is an annotated pseudogene. CDR3 length equals 16 residues. CDR3 sequence: CASSNLQGTSNQPQHF. CDR3 bases: TGTGCCAGCAGCAACCTACAGGGGACTAGCAATCAGCCCCAGCATTTT.

This clone was counted once. The chain links TRBV15 to TRBJ1-2; TRBD1 might be the D (5 bases). With 3 bases removed from V and 4 bases from J, the gap between germline ends came to 12 bases. This CDR3 is 14 amino acids long. Germline values: CDR1 LNHNV, CDR2 YYDKDF (reference sequence). DNA of the CDR3: TGTGCCACCAGCAGCCCTGACAGTGGCTATGGCTACACCTTC. This sequence encodes CATSSPDSGYGYTF.

V usage is TRBV29-1 and J usage is TRBJ2-1; TRBD2 agrees at 15 bases. The CDR3 sequence is 15 residues long. Per germline, CDR1 SQVTM and CDR2 ANQGSEA. After removal of 5 bases from V and 8 bases from J, the junction contained 7 bases not matched to a gene. Written as DNA, the CDR3 is TGCAGCGTTCCGGGACTAGCGGGGGGAGTCCATGAGCAGTTCTTC. This translates into CSVPGLAGGVHEQFF.

Only a few counts were recorded for this clone. The V gene is TRBV11-2, the J gene TRBJ1-4; tentative D call: TRBD1 (6 bases). Deletions cut 4 bases from V and 4 bases from J, with 10 bases between. This CDR3 has 14 residues. Germline CDR1 reads SGHAT; CDR2 reads FQNNGV. CDR3 nucleotides: TGTGCCAGCAGCTCGGACAGATTTAATGAAAAACTGTTTTTT. Encoded protein: CASSSDRFNEKLFF.

The chain employs TRBV25-1 and TRBJ1-1; perhaps TRBD1 as D (6 bases). Germline CDR1 and CDR2: MGHDK and SYGVNS. Trimming removed 3 bases at V and 1 base at J, with 6 bases between. The CDR3 covers 13 residues. The CDR3: CASSDRGNTEAFF. The CDR3 DNA sequence: TGTGCCAGCAGTGACAGGGGGAACACTGAAGCTTTCTTT.

This clone was seen a handful of times. The chain joins TRBV28 to TRBJ1-2; D gene uncertain. The CDR3 runs to 15 residues. Germline CDR1 and CDR2: MDHEN and SYDVKM. The V and J ends lost 4 bases and 4 bases respectively, with 16 bases between them. The CDR3 region is CASSYLADTFYGYTF. The CDR3 DNA is TGTGCCAGCAGTTATCTGGCAGATACCTTCTATGGCTACACCTTC.

The chain has TRBV3-1 (or the pseudogene TRBV3-2) and TRBJ2-4, with TRBD2 matching 13 bases. Trimming cost V 2 bases and J 0 bases; bases outside gene matches: 22. The CDR3 contains 24 residues. CDR1 and CDR2 from the germline V gene are LGHDT and YNNKEL (reference sequence). The CDR3, as DNA: TGTGCCAGCAGCCAAATTTCAGAGTTCCGGGTTACTAGCGGGGGGGGATTAGCCAAAAACATTCAGTACTTC. It translates to CASSQISEFRVTSGGGLAKNIQYF.